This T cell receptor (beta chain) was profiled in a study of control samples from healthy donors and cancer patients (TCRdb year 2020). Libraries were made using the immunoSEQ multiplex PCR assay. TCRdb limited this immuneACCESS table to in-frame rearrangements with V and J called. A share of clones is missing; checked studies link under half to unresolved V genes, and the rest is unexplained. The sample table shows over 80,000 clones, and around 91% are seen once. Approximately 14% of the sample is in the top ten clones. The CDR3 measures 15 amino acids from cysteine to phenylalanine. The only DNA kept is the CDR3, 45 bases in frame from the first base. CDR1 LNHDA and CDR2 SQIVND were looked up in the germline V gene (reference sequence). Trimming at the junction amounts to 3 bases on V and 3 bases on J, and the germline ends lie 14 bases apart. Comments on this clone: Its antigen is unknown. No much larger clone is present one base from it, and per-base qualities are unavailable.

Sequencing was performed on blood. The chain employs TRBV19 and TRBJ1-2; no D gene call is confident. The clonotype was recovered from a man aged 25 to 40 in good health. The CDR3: CASSIAGSRDYGYTF. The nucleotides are TGTGCCAGTAGTATTGCGGGATCCCGTGACTATGGCTACACCTTC.